One and the same sample provided the 14 T cell receptor beta chains below, sequenced in a study of blood T cell repertoires in COVID-19. The repertoire was sequenced with immunoSEQ multiplex PCR; TCRdb's copy has only in-frame clones and lacks some. The repertoire has 200,000 to 250,000 clones, roughly nine tenths of them found once; the top ten carry just over 2.5%. The specimen was PBMCs or T cells enriched from blood (not recorded which). Receptor source: a young woman who had recovered from COVID-19.

The chain links TRBV5-1 to TRBJ1-3; D might be TRBD1 (5 bases). V was cut by 2 bases and J by 0 bases, with 9 bases left in between. This CDR3 region has 15 residues. Per germline, CDR1 SGHRS and CDR2 YFSETQ. The CDR3 region has the DNA TGCGCCAGCAGCTTAGGACAACTCTCTGGAAACACCATATATTTT. Translation gives CASSLGQLSGNTIYF. The full variable domain, rest sourced from reference TRBV5-1 and TRBJ1-3, is KAGVTQTPRYLIKTRGQQVTLSCSPISGHRSVSWYQQTPGQGLQFLFEYFSETQRNKGNFPGRFSGRQFSNSRSEMNVSTLELGDSALYLCASSLGQLSGNTIYFGEGSWLTVV.

The gene calls are TRBV6-2 or TRBV6-3 and TRBJ2-2; TRBD2 aligns across 8 bases. Per germline, CDR1 MNHEY and CDR2 SVGEGT. This CDR3 is 18 amino acids long. Unmatched junction bases numbered 10, after V lost 0 bases and J lost 4 bases. The DNA of the CDR3 is TGTGCCAGCAGTTACTCCCTGCGGGAGCGGGGGCTCACCGGGGAGCTGTTTTTT. The encoded protein is CASSYSLRERGLTGELFF.

V usage is TRBV4-3 and J usage is TRBJ1-5; D gene uncertain. This CDR3 has 17 residues. From germline, CDR1 is LGHNA and CDR2 YSLEER. V lost 3 bases and J 5 bases, leaving 20 bases between the germline ends. CDR3 nucleotide sequence: TGCGCCAGCAGCCAGGCCCCCCAGGACTATCCCCATCAGCCCCAGCATTTT. This codes for CASSQAPQDYPHQPQHF.

V and J are TRBV6-2 or TRBV6-3 and TRBJ1-1; TRBD1 matches 11 bases. Germline trimming cut 4 bases from V and 3 bases from J; bases unmatched to any gene: 13. Per germline, CDR1 MNHEY and CDR2 SVGEGT. The CDR3 spans 18 residues. For the CDR3, the DNA is TGTGCCAGCAGTTTTCCCCCCGGGACAGGGGGACCGTACACTGAAGCTTTCTTT. This codes for CASSFPPGTGGPYTEAFF.

The gene calls are TRBV2 and TRBJ1-5, with 7 bases aligning to TRBD1. The V gene's germline CDR1 is SNHLY and CDR2 FYNNEI. The CDR3 extends over 14 amino acids. V was pared by 7 bases and J by 4 bases, with 7 bases of the junction left unmatched. The CDR3 sequence: CASTGGIQNQPQHF. DNA for the CDR3: TGTGCCAGCACAGGGGGTATACAGAATCAGCCCCAGCATTTT. The full variable domain, with the rest looked up from reference TRBV2 and TRBJ1-5, is EPEVTQTPSHQVTQMGQEVILRCVPISNHLYFYWYRQILGQKVEFLVSFYNNEISEKSEIFDDQFSVERPDGSNFTLKIRSTKLEDSAMYFCASTGGIQNQPQHFGDGTRLSIL.

The chain links TRBV11-2 to TRBJ2-3; D is undetermined. CDR1 is SGHAT and CDR2 is FQNNGV in the germline V gene. With 1 base removed from V and 0 bases from J, the gap between germline ends came to 5 bases. The CDR3 runs to 14 residues. Here the CDR3 reads CASSLGSSTDTQYF. The CDR3 nucleotides are TGTGCCAGCAGCTTAGGAAGCAGCACAGATACGCAGTATTTT.

The rearrangement uses TRBV4-3 and TRBJ1-2, with TRBD1 identical over 8 bases. The V and J ends lost 0 bases and 6 bases, in that order; junction bases with no gene match: 12. The CDR3 is 17 residues long. Germline V gives CDR1 LGHNA, CDR2 YSLEER. The DNA of the CDR3 is TGCGCCAGCAGCCAAGATGTAGGACAGGGAGGGGGGAATGGCTACACCTTC. Amino acids: CASSQDVGQGGGNGYTF.

This chain connects TRBV5-1 to TRBJ1-2; 7 nucleotides agree with TRBD1. Germline lookup yields CDR1 SGHRS and CDR2 YFSETQ. V lost 4 bases and J lost 5; bases outside the gene matches: 14. The CDR3 sequence is 16 residues long. The chain's CDR3 is CASSLDPGGGLYGYTF. CDR3 sequence (DNA): TGCGCCAGCAGCCTGGATCCAGGAGGGGGCCTATATGGCTACACCTTC.

The chain has TRBV18 and TRBJ2-5; maybe TRBD1 (5 bases). Per the germline V gene, CDR1 is KGHSH and CDR2 is LQKENI. V lost 0 bases and J 5 bases, leaving 10 bases between the germline ends. The CDR3 contains 14 residues. CDR3 region: CASSPPPGWETQYF. The CDR3 coding sequence is TGTGCCAGCTCACCACCCCCAGGGTGGGAGACCCAGTACTTC.

This chain links TRBV7-2 with TRBJ2-5; a weak D match, TRBD2 (6 bases). V was shortened by 7 bases and J by 4 bases, with 7 bases between the two germline ends. Looked up from germline, CDR1 is SGHTA and CDR2 is FQGNSA. CDR3 size: 11 residues. This CDR3 is CASMRGETQYF. The CDR3 DNA is TGTGCCAGCATGCGGGGAGAGACCCAGTACTTC. The full variable domain, its missing parts supplied by reference TRBV7-2 and TRBJ2-5, is GAGVSQSPSNKVTEKGKDVELRCDPISGHTALYWYRQSLGQGLEFLIYFQGNSAPDKSGLPSDRFSAERTGGSVSTLTIQRTQQEDSAVYLCASMRGETQYFGPGTRLLVL.

The J gene is TRBJ2-7, the V gene TRBV10-3; TRBD1 might be the D (6 bases). Trimming pared 7 bases from V and 4 bases from J, leaving 14 bases between. The germline gives CDR1 ENHRY, CDR2 SYGVKD. The CDR3 is made up of 13 amino acids. CDR3 DNA: TGTGCCATCAATGGGGGCCCTCTTTACGAGCAGTACTTC. This gives the protein CAINGGPLYEQYF.

The chain carries TRBV7-3 and TRBJ2-3, with 10 bases matching TRBD2. CDR3 length: 17 amino acids. Losses at the gene ends were 5 bases for V and 5 bases for J; bases not matched to a gene: 13. CDR1 is SGHTA and CDR2 is FQGTGA in the germline V gene. The CDR3 protein is CASSRIGPASGGDTQYF. Here the CDR3 DNA reads TGTGCCAGCAGCCGTATTGGGCCGGCTAGCGGGGGAGATACGCAGTATTTT.

The V and J genes are TRBV9 and TRBJ1-1, with D perhaps TRBD1 (5 bases). CDR1 is SGDLS, CDR2 YYNGEE, per germline. Trimming pared 4 bases from V and 5 bases from J, leaving 12 bases between. This CDR3 comprises 13 residues. The CDR3 reads CASSTQVGTEAFF. The CDR3, as DNA: TGTGCCAGCAGCACACAGGTGGGGACTGAAGCTTTCTTT.

The V and J genes are TRBV2 and TRBJ2-1; TRBD2 aligns across 9 bases. The J segment lost 9 bases and the V segment lost 4 bases, leaving 7 bases of the junction unmatched. Germline assignment: CDR1 SNHLY and CDR2 FYNNEI. This CDR3 comprises 14 residues. The CDR3 is CASSVGTSSGEQFF. CDR3 DNA: TGTGCCAGCAGTGTGGGGACTAGCTCCGGTGAGCAGTTCTTC. The full variable domain, with the rest looked up from reference TRBV2 and TRBJ2-1, is EPEVTQTPSHQVTQMGQEVILRCVPISNHLYFYWYRQILGQKVEFLVSFYNNEISEKSEIFDDQFSVERPDGSNFTLKIRSTKLEDSAMYFCASSVGTSSGEQFFGPGTRLTVL.